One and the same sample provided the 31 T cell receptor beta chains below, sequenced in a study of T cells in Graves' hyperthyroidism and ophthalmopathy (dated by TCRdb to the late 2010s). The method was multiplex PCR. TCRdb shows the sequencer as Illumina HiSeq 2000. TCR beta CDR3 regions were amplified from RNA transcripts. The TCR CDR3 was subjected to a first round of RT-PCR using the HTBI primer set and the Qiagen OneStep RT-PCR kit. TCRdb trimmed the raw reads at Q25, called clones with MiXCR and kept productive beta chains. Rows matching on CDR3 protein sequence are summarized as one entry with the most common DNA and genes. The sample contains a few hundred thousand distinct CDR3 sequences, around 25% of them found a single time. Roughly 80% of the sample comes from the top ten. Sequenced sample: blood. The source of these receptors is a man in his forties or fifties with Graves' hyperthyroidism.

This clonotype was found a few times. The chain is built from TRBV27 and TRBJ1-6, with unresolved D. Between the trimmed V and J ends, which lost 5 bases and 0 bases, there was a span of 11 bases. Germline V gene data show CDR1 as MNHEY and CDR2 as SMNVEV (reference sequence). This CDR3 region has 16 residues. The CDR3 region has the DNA TGTGCCAGCAGTGACCCTCCGAGCTCCTATAATTCACCCCTCCACTTT. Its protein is CASSDPPSSYNSPLHF.

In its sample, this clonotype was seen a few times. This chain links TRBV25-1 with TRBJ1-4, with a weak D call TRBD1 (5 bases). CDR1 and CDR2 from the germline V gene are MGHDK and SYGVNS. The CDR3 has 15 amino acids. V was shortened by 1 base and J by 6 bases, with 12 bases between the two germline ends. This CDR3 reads CASSESGRWYEKLFF. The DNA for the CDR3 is TGTGCCAGCAGTGAATCGGGGCGATGGTATGAAAAACTGTTTTTT.

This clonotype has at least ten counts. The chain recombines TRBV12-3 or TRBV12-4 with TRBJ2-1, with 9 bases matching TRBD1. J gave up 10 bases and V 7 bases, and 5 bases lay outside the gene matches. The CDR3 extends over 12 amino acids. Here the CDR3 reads CASTDTGGEQFF. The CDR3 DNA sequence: TGTGCCAGCACAGATACAGGGGGCGAGCAGTTCTTC.

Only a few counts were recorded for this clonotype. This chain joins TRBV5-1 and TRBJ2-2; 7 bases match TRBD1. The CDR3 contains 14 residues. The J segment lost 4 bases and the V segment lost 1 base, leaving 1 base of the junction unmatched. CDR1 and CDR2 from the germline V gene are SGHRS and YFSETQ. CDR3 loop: CASSLTGATGELFF. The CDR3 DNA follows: TGCGCCAGCAGCTTGACAGGGGCCACCGGGGAGCTGTTTTTT.

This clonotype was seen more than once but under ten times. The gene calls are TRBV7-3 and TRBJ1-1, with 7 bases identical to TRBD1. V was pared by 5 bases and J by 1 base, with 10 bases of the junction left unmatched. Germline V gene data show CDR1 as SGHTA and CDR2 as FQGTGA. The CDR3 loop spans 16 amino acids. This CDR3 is CASSLKQGTTNTEAFF. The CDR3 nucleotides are TGTGCCAGCAGCCTAAAACAGGGGACAACGAACACTGAAGCTTTCTTT.

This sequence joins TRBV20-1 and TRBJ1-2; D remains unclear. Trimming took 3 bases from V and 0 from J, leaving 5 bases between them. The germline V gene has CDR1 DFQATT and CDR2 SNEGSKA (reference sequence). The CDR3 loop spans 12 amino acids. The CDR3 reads CSASRTNYGYTF. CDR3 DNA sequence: TGCAGTGCTAGTCGCACTAACTATGGCTACACCTTC.

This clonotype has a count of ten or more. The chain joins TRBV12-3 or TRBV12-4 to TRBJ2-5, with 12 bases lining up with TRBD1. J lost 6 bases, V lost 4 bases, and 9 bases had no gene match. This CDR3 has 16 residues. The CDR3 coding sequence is TGTGCCAGCAGTTGGCAGGGACAGGGGGCGACAAAGACCCAGTACTTC. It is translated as CASSWQGQGATKTQYF.

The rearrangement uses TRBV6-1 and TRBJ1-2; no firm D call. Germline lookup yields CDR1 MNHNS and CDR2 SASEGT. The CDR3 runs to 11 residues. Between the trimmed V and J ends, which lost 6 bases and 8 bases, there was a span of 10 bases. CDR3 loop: CASRQASGYTF. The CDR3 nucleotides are TGTGCCAGCAGGCAGGCCTCAGGCTACACCTTC.

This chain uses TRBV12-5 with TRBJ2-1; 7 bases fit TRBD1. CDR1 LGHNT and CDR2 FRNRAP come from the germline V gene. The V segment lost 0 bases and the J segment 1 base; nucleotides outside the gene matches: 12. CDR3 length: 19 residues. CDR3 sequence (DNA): TGTGCTAGTGGTTTGGTAAGGGACAGCCCAGGAGAATCCTACAATGAGCAGTTCTTC. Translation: CASGLVRDSPGESYNEQFF.

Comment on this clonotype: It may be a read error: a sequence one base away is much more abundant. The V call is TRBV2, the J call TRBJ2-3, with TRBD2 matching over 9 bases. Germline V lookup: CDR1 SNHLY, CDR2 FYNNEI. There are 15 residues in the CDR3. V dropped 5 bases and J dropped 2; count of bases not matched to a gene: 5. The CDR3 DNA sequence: TGTGCCAGCAGTTCTAGCGGGGTCCCCACAGATACGCAGTATTTT. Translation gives CASSSSGVPTDTQYF.

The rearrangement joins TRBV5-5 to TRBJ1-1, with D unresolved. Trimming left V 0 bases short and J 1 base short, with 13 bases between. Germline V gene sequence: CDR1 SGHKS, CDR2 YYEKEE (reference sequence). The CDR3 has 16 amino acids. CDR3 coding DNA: TGTGCCAGCAGCTTGGAGCCACCAAGACCGAACACTGAAGCTTTCTTT. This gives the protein CASSLEPPRPNTEAFF. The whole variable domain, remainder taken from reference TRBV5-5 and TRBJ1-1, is DAGVTQSPTHLIKTRGQQVTLRCSPISGHKSVSWYQQVLGQGPQFIFQYYEKEERGRGNFPDRFSARQFPNYSSELNVNALLLGDSALYLCASSLEPPRPNTEAFFGQGTRLTVV.

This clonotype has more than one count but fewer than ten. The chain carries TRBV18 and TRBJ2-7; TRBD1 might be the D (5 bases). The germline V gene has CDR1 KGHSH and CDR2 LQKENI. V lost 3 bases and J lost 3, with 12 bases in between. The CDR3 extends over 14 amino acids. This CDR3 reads CASSPIGVYYEQYF. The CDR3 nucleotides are TGTGCCAGCTCACCGATAGGGGTGTACTACGAGCAGTACTTC.

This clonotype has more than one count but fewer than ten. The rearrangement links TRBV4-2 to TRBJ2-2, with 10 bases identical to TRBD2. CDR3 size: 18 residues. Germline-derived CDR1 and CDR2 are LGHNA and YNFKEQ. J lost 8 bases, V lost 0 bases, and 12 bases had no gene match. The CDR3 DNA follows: TGTGCCAGCAGCCAAGATATCGTGACTAGCGGGCGCTCGGGGGAGCTGTTTTTT. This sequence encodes CASSQDIVTSGRSGELFF.

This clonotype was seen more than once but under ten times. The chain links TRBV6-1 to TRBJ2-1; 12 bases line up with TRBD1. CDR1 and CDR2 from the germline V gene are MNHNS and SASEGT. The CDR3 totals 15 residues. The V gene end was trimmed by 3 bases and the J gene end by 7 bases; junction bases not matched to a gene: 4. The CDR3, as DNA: TGTGCCAGCAGTGACCGGGACAGGGGGCTTAATGAGCAGTTCTTC. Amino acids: CASSDRDRGLNEQFF.

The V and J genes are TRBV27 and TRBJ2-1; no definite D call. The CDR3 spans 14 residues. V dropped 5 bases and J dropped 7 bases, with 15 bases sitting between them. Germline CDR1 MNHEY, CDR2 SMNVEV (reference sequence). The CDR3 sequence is CASSTRVPGNEQFF. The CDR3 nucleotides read TGTGCCAGCAGTACGCGAGTCCCCGGGAATGAGCAGTTCTTC.

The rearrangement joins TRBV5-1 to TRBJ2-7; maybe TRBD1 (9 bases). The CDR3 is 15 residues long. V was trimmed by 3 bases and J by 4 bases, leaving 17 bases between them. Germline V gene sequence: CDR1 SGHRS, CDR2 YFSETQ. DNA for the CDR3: TGCGCCAGCAGCTCGGGAGGGACAGGGAATTACGAGCAGTACTTC. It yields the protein CASSSGGTGNYEQYF.

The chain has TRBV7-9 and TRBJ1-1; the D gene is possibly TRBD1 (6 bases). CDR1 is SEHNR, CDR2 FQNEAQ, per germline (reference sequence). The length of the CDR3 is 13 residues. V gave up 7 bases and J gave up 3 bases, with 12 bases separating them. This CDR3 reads CASTINRDTEAFF. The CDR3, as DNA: TGTGCCAGCACCATAAACAGGGACACTGAAGCTTTCTTT.

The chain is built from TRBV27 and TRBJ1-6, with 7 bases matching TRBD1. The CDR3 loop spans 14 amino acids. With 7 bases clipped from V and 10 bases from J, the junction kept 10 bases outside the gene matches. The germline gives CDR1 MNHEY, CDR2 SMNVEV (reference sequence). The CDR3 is CASKGAQDLSPLHF. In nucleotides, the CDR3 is TGTGCCAGCAAGGGGGCGCAAGACCTATCACCCCTCCACTTT.

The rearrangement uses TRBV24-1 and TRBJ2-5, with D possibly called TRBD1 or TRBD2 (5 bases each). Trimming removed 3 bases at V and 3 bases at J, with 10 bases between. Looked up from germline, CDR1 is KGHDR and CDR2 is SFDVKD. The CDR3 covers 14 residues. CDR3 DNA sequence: TGTGCCACCAGTGATCCCGGGACGGAAGAGACCCAGTACTTC. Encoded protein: CATSDPGTEETQYF.

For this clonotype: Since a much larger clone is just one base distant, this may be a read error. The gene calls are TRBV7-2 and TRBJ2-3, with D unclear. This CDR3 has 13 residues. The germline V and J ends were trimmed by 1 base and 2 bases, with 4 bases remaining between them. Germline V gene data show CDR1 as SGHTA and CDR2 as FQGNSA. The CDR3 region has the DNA TGTGCCAGCAGCTTAGTGTACACAGATACGCAGTATTTT. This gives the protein CASSLVYTDTQYF. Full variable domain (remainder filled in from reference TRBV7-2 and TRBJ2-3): GAGVSQSPSNKVTEKGKDVELRCDPISGHTALYWYRQSLGQGLEFLIYFQGNSAPDKSGLPSDRFSAERTGGSVSTLTIQRTQQEDSAVYLCASSLVYTDTQYFGPGTRLTVL.

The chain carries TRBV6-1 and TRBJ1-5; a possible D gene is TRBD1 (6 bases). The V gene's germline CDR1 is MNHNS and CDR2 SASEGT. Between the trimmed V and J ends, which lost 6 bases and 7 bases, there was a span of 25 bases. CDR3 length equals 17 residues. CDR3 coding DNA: TGTGCCAGCAGCGCAAAAGGACAGTTGCCTCCCGGGCAGCCCCAGCATTTT. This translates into CASSAKGQLPPGQPQHF.

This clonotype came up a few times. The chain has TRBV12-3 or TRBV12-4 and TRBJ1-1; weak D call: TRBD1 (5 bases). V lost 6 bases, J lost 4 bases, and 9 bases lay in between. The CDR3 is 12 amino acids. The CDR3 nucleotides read TGTGCCAGCAGCCCTAGGGGCACTGAAGCTTTCTTT. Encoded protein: CASSPRGTEAFF.

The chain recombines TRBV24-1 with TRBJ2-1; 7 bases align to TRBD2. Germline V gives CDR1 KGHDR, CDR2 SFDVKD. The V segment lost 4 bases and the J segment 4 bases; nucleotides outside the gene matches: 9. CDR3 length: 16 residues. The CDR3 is CATSEPSSGLYNEQFF. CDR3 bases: TGTGCCACCAGTGAGCCTTCTAGCGGCCTTTACAATGAGCAGTTCTTC.

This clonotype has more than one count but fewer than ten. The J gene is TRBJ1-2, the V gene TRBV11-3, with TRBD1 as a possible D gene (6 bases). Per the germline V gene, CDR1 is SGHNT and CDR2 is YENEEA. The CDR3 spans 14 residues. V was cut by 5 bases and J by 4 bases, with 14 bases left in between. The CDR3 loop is CASSLRGRGYGYTF. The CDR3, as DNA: TGTGCCAGCAGCCTCCGTGGCAGGGGCTATGGCTACACCTTC.

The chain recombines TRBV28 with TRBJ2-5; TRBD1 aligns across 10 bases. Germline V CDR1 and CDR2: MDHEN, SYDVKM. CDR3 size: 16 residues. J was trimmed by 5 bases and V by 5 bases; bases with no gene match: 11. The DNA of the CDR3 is TGTGCCAGCAGTCCACTCCAGGACAGGGGGGGGGAGACCCAGTACTTC. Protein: CASSPLQDRGGETQYF. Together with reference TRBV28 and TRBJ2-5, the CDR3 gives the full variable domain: DVKVTQSSRYLVKRTGEKVFLECVQDMDHENMFWYRQDPGLGLRLIYFSYDVKMKEKGDIPEGYSVSREKKERFSLILESASTNQTSMYLCASSPLQDRGGETQYFGPGTRLLVL.

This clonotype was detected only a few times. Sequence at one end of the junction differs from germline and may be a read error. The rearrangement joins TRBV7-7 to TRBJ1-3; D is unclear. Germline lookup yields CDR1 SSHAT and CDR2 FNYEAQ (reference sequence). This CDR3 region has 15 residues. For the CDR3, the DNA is TGTGCTAGCAGCCCCGACTTAGTCGCTGGAAACACCATATATTTT. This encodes CASSPDLVAGNTIYF.

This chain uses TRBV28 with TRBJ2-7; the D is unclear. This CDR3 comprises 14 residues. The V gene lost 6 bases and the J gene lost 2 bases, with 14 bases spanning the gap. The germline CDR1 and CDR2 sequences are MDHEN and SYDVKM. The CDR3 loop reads CASSLSDKPYEQYF. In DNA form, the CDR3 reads TGTGCCAGCAGCCTTTCCGACAAGCCCTACGAGCAGTACTTC.

The CDR3: CAIRAIGTSYEQYF. Written as DNA, the CDR3 is TGTGCCATCAGGGCAATTGGGACCTCCTACGAGCAGTACTTC. The chain links TRBV10-3 to TRBJ2-7; D is possibly TRBD1 or TRBD2 (5 bases each). The germline V gene has CDR1 ENHRY and CDR2 SYGVKD. V lost 6 bases, J lost 0 bases, and 12 bases lay in between. The CDR3 is 14 amino acids.

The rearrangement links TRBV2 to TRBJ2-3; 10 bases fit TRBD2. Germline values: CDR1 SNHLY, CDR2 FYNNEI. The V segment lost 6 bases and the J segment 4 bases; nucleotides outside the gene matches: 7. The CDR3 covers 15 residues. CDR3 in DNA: TGTGCCAGCAGGGAGCGGGAGGGCCGATCAGATACGCAGTATTTT. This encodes CASREREGRSDTQYF.

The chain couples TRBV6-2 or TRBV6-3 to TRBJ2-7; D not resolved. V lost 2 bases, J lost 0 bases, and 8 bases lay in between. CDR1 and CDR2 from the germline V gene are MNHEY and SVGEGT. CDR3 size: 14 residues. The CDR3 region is CASSYARNSYEQYF. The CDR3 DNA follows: TGTGCCAGCAGTTACGCCAGGAACTCCTACGAGCAGTACTTC.

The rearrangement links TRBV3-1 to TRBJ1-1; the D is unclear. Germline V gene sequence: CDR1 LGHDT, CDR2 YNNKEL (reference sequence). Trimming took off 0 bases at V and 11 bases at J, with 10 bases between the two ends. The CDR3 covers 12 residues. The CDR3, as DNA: TGTGCCAGCAGCCAAGAAGTAGGGTGGGCTTTCTTT. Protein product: CASSQEVGWAFF.